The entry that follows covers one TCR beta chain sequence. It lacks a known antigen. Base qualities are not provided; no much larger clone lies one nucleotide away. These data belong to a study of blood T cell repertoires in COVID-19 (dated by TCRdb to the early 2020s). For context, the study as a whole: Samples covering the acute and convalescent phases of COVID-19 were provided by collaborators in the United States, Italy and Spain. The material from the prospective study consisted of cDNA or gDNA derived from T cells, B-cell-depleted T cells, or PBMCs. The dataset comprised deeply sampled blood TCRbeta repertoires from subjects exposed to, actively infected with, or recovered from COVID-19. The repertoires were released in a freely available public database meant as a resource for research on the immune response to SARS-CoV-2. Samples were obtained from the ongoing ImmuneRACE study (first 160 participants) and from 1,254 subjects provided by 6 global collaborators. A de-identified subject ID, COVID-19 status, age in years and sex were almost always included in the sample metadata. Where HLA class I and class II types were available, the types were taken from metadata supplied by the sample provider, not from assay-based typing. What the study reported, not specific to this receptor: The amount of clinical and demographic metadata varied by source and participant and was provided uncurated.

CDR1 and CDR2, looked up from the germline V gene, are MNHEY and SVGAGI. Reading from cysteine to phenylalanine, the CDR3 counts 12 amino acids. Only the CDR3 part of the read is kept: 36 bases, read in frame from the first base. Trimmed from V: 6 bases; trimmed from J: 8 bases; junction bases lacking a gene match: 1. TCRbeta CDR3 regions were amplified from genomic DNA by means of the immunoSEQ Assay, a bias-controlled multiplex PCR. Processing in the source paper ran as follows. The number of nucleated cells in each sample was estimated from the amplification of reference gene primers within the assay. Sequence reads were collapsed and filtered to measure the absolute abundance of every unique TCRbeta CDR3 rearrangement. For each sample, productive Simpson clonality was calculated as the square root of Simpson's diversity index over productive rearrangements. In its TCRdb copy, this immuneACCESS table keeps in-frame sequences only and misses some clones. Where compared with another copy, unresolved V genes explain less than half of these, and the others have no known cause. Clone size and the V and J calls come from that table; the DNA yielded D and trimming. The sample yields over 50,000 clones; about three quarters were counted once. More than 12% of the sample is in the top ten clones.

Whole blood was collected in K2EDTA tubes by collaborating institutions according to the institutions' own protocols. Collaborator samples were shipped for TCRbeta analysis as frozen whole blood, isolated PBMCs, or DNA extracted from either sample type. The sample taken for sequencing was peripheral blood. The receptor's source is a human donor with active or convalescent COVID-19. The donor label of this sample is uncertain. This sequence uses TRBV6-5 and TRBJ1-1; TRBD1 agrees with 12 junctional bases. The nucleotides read TGTGCCAGCAGGGGACAGGGGGCAGAAGCTTTCTTT. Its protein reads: CASRGQGAEAFF.